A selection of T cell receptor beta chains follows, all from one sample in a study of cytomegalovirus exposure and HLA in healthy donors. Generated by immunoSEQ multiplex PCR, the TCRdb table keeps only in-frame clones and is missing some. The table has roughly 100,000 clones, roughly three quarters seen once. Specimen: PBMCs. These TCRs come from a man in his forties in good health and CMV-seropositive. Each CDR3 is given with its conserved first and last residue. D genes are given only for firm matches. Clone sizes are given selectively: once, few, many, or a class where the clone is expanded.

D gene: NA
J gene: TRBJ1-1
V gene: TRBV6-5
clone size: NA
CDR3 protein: CASKMGGRGTEAFF
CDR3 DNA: TGTGCCAGCAAGATGGGCGGACGAGGGACTGAAGCTTTCTTT

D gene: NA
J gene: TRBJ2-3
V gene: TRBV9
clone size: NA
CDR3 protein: CASSVNSLTDTQYF
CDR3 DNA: TGTGCCAGCAGCGTAAATTCCCTCACAGATACGCAGTATTTT

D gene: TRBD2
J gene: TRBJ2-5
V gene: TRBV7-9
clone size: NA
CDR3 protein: CASSLGGGQETQYF
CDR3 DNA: TGTGCCAGCAGCTTAGGGGGGGGCCAAGAGACCCAGTACTTC

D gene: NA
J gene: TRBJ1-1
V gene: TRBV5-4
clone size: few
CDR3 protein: CATQREVTEAFF
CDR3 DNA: TGTGCCACGCAGCGGGAGGTCACTGAAGCTTTCTTT

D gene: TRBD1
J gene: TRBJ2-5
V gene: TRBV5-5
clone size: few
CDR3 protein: CATQGDSTWETQYF
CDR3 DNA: TGTGCCACCCAGGGGGACAGTACTTGGGAGACCCAGTACTTC

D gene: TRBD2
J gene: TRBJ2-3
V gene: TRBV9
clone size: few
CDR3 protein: CASSPWTSGWTDTQYF
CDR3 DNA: TGTGCCAGCAGCCCATGGACTAGCGGGTGGACAGATACGCAGTATTTT

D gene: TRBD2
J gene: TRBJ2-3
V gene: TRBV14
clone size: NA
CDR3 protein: CASSQDLAGGTDTQYF
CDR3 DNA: TGTGCCAGCAGCCAAGATCTAGCGGGGGGCACAGATACGCAGTATTTT

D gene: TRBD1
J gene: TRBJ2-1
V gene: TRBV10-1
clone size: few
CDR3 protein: CASADMGQGASGEQFF
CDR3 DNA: TGCGCCAGCGCTGACATGGGACAGGGGGCTTCAGGTGAGCAGTTCTTC

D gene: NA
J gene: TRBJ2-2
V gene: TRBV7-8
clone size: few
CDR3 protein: CASSPTVWGRELFF
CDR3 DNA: TGTGCCAGCAGCCCGACAGTGTGGGGTAGGGAGCTGTTTTTT

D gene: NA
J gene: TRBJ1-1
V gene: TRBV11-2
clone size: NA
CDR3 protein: CASSRASGAGVTEAFF
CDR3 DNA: TGTGCCAGCAGCAGAGCTTCAGGGGCGGGAGTCACTGAAGCTTTCTTT

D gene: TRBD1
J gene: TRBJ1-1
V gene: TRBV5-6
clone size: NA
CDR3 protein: CASSYYGTGGTEAFF
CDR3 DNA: TGTGCCAGCAGCTACTACGGGACAGGGGGCACTGAAGCTTTCTTT

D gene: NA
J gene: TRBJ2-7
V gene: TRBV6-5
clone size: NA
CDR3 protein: CASSYSYGETYEQYF
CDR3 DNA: TGTGCCAGCAGTTACTCTTATGGTGAGACCTACGAGCAGTACTTC

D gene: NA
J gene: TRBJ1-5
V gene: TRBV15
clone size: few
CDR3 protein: CATSRVLGSNQPQHF
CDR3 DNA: TGTGCCACCAGCAGAGTACTGGGCAGCAATCAGCCCCAGCATTTT

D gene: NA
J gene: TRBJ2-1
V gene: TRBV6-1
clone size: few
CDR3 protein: CASSESGGPFF
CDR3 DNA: TGTGCCAGCAGTGAATCAGGGGGGCCGTTCTTC

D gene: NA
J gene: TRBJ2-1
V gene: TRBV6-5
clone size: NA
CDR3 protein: CASSYFEFGEQFF
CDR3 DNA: TGTGCCAGCAGTTACTTCGAATTCGGTGAGCAGTTCTTC

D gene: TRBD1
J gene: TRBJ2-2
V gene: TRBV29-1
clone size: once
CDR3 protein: CSVVWGQGTNTGELFF
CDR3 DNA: TGCAGCGTTGTTTGGGGACAGGGGACGAACACCGGGGAGCTGTTTTTT

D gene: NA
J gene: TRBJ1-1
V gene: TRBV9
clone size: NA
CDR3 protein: CASRESEGTEAFF
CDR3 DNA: TGTGCCAGCAGGGAGTCGGAGGGGACTGAAGCTTTCTTT

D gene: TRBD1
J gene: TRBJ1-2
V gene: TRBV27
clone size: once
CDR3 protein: CASSSNARDRAGYTF
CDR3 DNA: TGTGCCAGCAGTTCGAACGCCCGGGACAGGGCGGGCTACACCTTC